The 21 T cell receptor beta chains given below trace back to one sample, sequenced in a study of T-cell reconstitution after alpha-beta-depleted transplantation in children. A library of TCRbeta sequences, prepared with unique molecular identifiers, was generated. MiXCR, applied by TCRdb to the PCR reads, yields one record per CDR3 protein. The sample has over 550,000 distinct CDR3 sequences, roughly a tenth seen once. The sample in question was PBMCs from the stem cell graft donor, obtained from the stem cell graft. All receptors derive from a human donor who donated a stem cell graft to a child with acute myeloid leukemia.

This clonotype was counted ten times or more. V gene TRBV7-3 combines with J gene TRBJ2-2; no clear D gene. The CDR3 sequence is 14 residues long. Germline CDR1 is SGHTA and CDR2 is FQGTGA. V lost 5 bases to trimming and J lost 4 bases, with 11 bases between them. CDR3 region: CASSLYTVTGELFF. Here the CDR3 DNA reads TGTGCCAGCAGCCTCTACACTGTCACCGGGGAGCTGTTTTTT. Full variable domain (outside the CDR3, taken from reference TRBV7-3 and TRBJ2-2): GAGVSQTPSNKVTEKGKYVELRCDPISGHTALYWYRQSLGQGPEFLIYFQGTGAADDSGLPNDRFFAVRPEGSVSTLKIQRTERGDSAVYLCASSLYTVTGELFFGEGSRLTVL.

J is TRBJ1-6 and V is TRBV7-8, with 7 bases aligning to TRBD1. V was pared by 5 bases and J by 7 bases, with 8 bases of the junction left unmatched. From germline, CDR1 is SGHVS and CDR2 FQNEAQ. CDR3 size: 15 residues. In DNA, the CDR3 is TGTGCCAGCAGCCTATTAAACAGGGGCAATTCACCCCTCCACTTT. This translates into CASSLLNRGNSPLHF. Combining the CDR3 with reference TRBV7-8 and TRBJ1-6 gives the whole variable domain GAGVSQSPRYKVAKRGQDVALRCDPISGHVSLFWYQQALGQGPEFLTYFQNEAQLDKSGLPSDRFFAERPEGSVSTLKIQRTQQEDSAVYLCASSLLNRGNSPLHFGNGTRLTVT.

In its sample, this clonotype was seen many times. The chain links TRBV28 to TRBJ1-1; D possibly corresponds to TRBD1 (5 bases). V gave up 4 bases and J gave up 1 base, with 7 bases separating them. Per the germline V gene, CDR1 is MDHEN and CDR2 is SYDVKM. The CDR3 sequence is 13 residues long. CDR3 amino acids: CASSSTANTEAFF. CDR3 bases: TGTGCCAGCAGTTCGACAGCGAACACTGAAGCTTTCTTT.

This clonotype was seen a handful of times. The CDR3 protein is CATRGQGWNEQFF. CDR3 DNA sequence: TGTGCCACCCGGGGACAGGGGTGGAATGAGCAGTTCTTC. The chain links TRBV12-3 or TRBV12-4 to TRBJ2-1; 10 nucleotides match TRBD1. The ends lost 10 bases at V and 7 bases at J; junction bases unmatched: 7. This CDR3 spans 13 amino acids.

The V call is TRBV12-3 or TRBV12-4, the J call TRBJ2-7; D possibly corresponds to TRBD1 (6 bases). The CDR3 has 15 residues. The germline V and J ends were trimmed by 4 bases and 1 base, with 14 bases remaining between them. CDR3 in DNA: TGTGCCAGCAGTTCTCAGGGGTCGAGGTCCTACGAGCAGTACTTC. Translating gives CASSSQGSRSYEQYF.

This clonotype was recorded once. This rearrangement joins TRBV9 to TRBJ2-7; TRBD2 agrees at 16 bases. Germline loops: CDR1 SGDLS, CDR2 YYNGEE. Trimming took 5 bases from V and 5 from J; bases not matched to a gene: 7. The length of the CDR3 is 16 residues. The CDR3 bases are TGTGCCAGCAGAGCAGGGACTAGCGGGAGGGGAAACGAGCAGTACTTC. Translation gives CASRAGTSGRGNEQYF.

V and J are TRBV4-2 and TRBJ2-1; D gene ambiguous. Germline CDR1 is LGHNA and CDR2 is YNFKEQ. V shed 1 base and J shed 8 bases, with 9 bases lying between them. The CDR3 contains 13 residues. The CDR3 spells CASSQVSRYEQFF. As DNA, the CDR3 is TGTGCCAGCAGCCAAGTTTCGCGGTATGAGCAGTTCTTC.

This clonotype appeared many times. The chain employs TRBV28 and TRBJ2-3; 8 nucleotides agree with TRBD1. The CDR3 runs to 15 residues. Trimming cost V 3 bases and J 2 bases; bases outside gene matches: 4. The germline gives CDR1 MDHEN, CDR2 SYDVKM. In nucleotides, the CDR3 is TGTGCCAGCAGTTTGGACAGGGCCTACACAGATACGCAGTATTTT. This translates into CASSLDRAYTDTQYF.

This clonotype appeared a few times. In nucleotides, the CDR3 is TGTGCCACCAGTTCGGCGGCGGTTAATGAGCAGTTCTTC. Protein product: CATSSAAVNEQFF. The chain recombines TRBV24-1 with TRBJ2-1; D ambiguous. The CDR3 length is 13 residues. Germline V CDR1 and CDR2: KGHDR, SFDVKD. Trimming shortened V by 6 bases and J by 7 bases, and 12 bases separated the two germline ends.

This clonotype has just a few counts. The CDR3 protein is CASGHDSNYGYTF. CDR3 sequence (DNA): TGTGCTAGTGGTCATGACAGTAACTATGGCTACACCTTC. V and J are TRBV12-5 and TRBJ1-2; D is possibly TRBD1 (5 bases). CDR1 LGHNT and CDR2 FRNRAP come from the germline V gene. V was shortened by 5 bases and J by 1 base, with 8 bases between the two germline ends. This CDR3 comprises 13 residues. The whole variable domain, filled in from reference TRBV12-5 and TRBJ1-2, reads DARVTQTPRHKVTEMGQEVTMRCQPILGHNTVFWYRQTMMQGLELLAYFRNRAPLDDSGMPKDRFSAEMPDATLATLKIQPSEPRDSAVYFCASGHDSNYGYTFGSGTRLTVV.

This clonotype has ten or more counts. The chain couples TRBV7-2 to TRBJ1-1; a weak D match, TRBD1 (6 bases). CDR1 and CDR2 from the germline V gene are SGHTA and FQGNSA. V was pared by 5 bases and J by 5 bases, with 12 bases between. This CDR3 is 13 amino acids long. DNA of the CDR3: TGTGCCAGCAGCCACCAACAGGGAACTGAAGCTTTCTTT. The encoded protein is CASSHQQGTEAFF.

This clonotype was recorded a few times. The junction and the germline gene differ at one end; a read error may be behind it. The V call is TRBV13, the J call TRBJ2-3; D is ambiguous. The CDR3 loop spans 14 amino acids. Looked up from germline, CDR1 is PRHDT and CDR2 is FYEKMQ (reference sequence). The CDR3 DNA follows: TGTGCCGGCAGCTTAGGACGGGGCACAGATACGCAGTATTTT. Encoded protein: CAGSLGRGTDTQYF.

The chain couples TRBV3-1 to TRBJ2-1, with D perhaps TRBD2 (5 bases). Trimming pared 1 base from V and 6 bases from J, leaving 16 bases between. This CDR3 region has 16 residues. Germline V lookup: CDR1 LGHDT, CDR2 YNNKEL (reference sequence). CDR3 DNA sequence: TGTGCCAGCAGCCAAGCGGACTCAATCATAGGCAATGAGCAGTTCTTC. The encoded protein is CASSQADSIIGNEQFF.

The chain has TRBV12-3 or TRBV12-4 and TRBJ2-7; TRBD1 aligns across 9 bases. The CDR3 sequence is 12 residues long. J lost 6 bases, V lost 6 bases, and 3 bases had no gene match. CDR3: CASRGTGFEQYF. CDR3 DNA sequence: TGTGCCAGCAGGGGGACAGGGTTCGAGCAGTACTTC.

The V and J genes are TRBV20-1 and TRBJ2-5; no reliable D call. Germline values: CDR1 DFQATT, CDR2 SNEGSKA (reference sequence). Between the trimmed V and J ends, which lost 6 bases and 1 base, there was a span of 9 bases. The length of the CDR3 is 12 residues. The CDR3 loop reads CSASPAQETQYF. CDR3 in DNA: TGCAGTGCCAGCCCAGCCCAAGAGACCCAGTACTTC.

This clonotype was counted many times. This sequence joins TRBV9 and TRBJ2-3; D is unclear. The V end lost 0 bases, the J end lost 3 bases, and 5 bases lay between the germline ends. Per the germline V gene, CDR1 is SGDLS and CDR2 is YYNGEE. The CDR3 is 13 residues long. This CDR3 is CASSVGGTDTQYF. The CDR3, as DNA: TGTGCCAGCAGCGTAGGGGGTACAGATACGCAGTATTTT.

V and J are TRBV4-2 and TRBJ2-1, with a tentative D call TRBD1 (6 bases). This CDR3 region has 18 residues. The germline V gene encodes CDR1 LGHNA and CDR2 YNFKEQ. Trimming shortened V by 0 bases and J by 0 bases, and 15 bases separated the two germline ends. Here the CDR3 DNA reads TGTGCCAGCAGCCAAGATGAGGGGCGAGGGGGCTCCTACAATGAGCAGTTCTTC. It codes for CASSQDEGRGGSYNEQFF.

In its sample, this clonotype was seen a few times. The chain links TRBV11-2 to TRBJ2-1; TRBD2 aligns across 10 bases. In germline, CDR1 is SGHAT, CDR2 FQNNGV. The CDR3 runs 15 residues. V gave up 2 bases and J gave up 5 bases; unmatched junction bases: 3. The CDR3, as DNA: TGTGCCAGCAGCTTATTCGGGACTAGCGACAATGAGCAGTTCTTC. Amino acids: CASSLFGTSDNEQFF.

The CDR3 protein is CASSPKTGLAGEDTQYF. CDR3 DNA: TGTGCCAGCAGCCCCAAAACGGGACTAGCGGGAGAAGATACGCAGTATTTT. This sequence joins TRBV7-9 and TRBJ2-3; TRBD2 aligns across 14 bases. V lost 5 bases, J lost 5 bases, and 9 bases stayed unmatched. The germline V gene encodes CDR1 SEHNR and CDR2 FQNEAQ (reference sequence). The CDR3 runs to 17 residues.

The gene calls are TRBV12-3 or TRBV12-4 and TRBJ2-5; D is uncertain. This CDR3 has 14 amino acids. The germline V and J ends were trimmed by 6 bases and 3 bases, with 14 bases remaining between them. CDR3 DNA: TGTGCCAGCAGCCCGGCGCAGCTAAAAGAGACCCAGTACTTC. Its protein product is CASSPAQLKETQYF.

J is TRBJ2-5 and V is TRBV27, with D uncertain. CDR1 is MNHEY and CDR2 is SMNVEV in the germline V gene (reference sequence). V was cut by 3 bases and J by 5 bases, with 10 bases left in between. This CDR3 has 13 amino acids. The CDR3 region is CASSFFLGETQYF. The CDR3 DNA reads TGTGCCAGCAGTTTCTTTCTAGGGGAGACCCAGTACTTC.